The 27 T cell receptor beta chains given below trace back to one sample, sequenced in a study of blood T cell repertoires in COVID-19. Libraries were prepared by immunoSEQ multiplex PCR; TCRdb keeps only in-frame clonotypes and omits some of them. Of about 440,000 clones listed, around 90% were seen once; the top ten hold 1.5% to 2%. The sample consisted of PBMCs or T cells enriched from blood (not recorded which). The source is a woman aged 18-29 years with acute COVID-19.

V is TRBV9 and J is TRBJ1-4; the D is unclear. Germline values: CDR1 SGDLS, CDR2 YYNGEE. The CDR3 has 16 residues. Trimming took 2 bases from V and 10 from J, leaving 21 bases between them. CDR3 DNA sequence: TGTGCCAGCAGCGTCGATGGTAGAGGCCCCCGAGGAAAACTGTTTTTT. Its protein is CASSVDGRGPRGKLFF.

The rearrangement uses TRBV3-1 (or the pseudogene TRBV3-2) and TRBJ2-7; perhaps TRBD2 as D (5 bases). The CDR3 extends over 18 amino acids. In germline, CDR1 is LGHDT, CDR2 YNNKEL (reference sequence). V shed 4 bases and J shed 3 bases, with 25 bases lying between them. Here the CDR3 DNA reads TGTGCCAGCAGCCCCCGGGGAAGGCATACGTCGGAGAGCTACGAGCAGTACTTC. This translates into CASSPRGRHTSESYEQYF.

CDR3 residues: CASSPAGTGAAGELFF. Written as DNA, the CDR3 is TGTGCCAGCAGCCCGGCCGGGACAGGGGCCGCCGGGGAGCTGTTTTTT. The chain combines TRBV9 with TRBJ2-2; 10 positions match TRBD1. Trimming at V came to 4 bases and at J to 6 bases, leaving 9 bases not matched to a gene. This CDR3 region has 16 residues. Germline CDR1 reads SGDLS; CDR2 reads YYNGEE.

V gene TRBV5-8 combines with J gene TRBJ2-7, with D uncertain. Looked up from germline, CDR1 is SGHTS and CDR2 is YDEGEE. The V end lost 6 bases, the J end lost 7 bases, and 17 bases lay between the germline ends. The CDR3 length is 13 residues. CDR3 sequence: CASTPLLSREQYF. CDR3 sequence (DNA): TGTGCCAGCACCCCGCTTCTTTCGCGGGAGCAGTACTTC.

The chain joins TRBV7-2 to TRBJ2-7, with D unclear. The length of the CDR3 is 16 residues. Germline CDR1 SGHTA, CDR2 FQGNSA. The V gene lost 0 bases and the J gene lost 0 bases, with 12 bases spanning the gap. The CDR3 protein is CASSLAIPKSSYEQYF. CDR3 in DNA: TGTGCCAGCAGCTTAGCTATTCCCAAGAGCTCCTACGAGCAGTACTTC.

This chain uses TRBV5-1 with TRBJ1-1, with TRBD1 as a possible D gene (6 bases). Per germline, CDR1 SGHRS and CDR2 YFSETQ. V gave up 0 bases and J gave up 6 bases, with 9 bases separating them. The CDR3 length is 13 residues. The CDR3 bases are TGCGCCAGCAGCTTGGGGACAGCCGCTGAAGCTTTCTTT. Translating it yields CASSLGTAAEAFF.

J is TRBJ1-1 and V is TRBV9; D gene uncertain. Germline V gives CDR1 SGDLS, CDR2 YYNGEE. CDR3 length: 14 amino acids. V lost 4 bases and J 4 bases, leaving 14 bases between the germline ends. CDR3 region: CASSPNRGGTEAFF. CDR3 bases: TGTGCCAGCAGCCCAAATCGCGGTGGCACTGAAGCTTTCTTT.

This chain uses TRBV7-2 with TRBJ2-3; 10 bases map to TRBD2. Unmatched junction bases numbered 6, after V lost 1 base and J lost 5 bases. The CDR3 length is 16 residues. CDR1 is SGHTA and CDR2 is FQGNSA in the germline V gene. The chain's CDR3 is CASSLDASGSLDTQYF. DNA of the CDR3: TGTGCCAGCAGCTTAGACGCTAGCGGGAGTTTAGATACGCAGTATTTT.

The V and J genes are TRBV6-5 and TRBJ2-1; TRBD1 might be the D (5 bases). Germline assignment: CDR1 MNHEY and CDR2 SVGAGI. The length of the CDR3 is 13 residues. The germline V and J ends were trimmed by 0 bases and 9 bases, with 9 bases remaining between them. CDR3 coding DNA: TGTGCCAGCAGTTACTCACCCCAGGGTGAGCAGTTCTTC. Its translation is CASSYSPQGEQFF.

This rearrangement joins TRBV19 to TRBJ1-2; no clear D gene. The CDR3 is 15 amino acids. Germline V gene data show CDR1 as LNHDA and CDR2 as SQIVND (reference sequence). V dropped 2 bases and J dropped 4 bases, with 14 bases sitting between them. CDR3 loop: CASSINGEGPYGYTF. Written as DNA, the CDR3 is TGTGCCAGTAGTATAAACGGGGAAGGGCCCTATGGCTACACCTTC.

The CDR3 region is CASSVATSGNTIYF. For the CDR3, the DNA is TGTGCCAGCAGCGTAGCCACATCTGGAAACACCATATATTTT. This chain uses TRBV9 with TRBJ1-3; D remains ambiguous. Trimming removed 0 bases at V and 1 base at J, with 5 bases between. The CDR3 is made up of 14 amino acids. Germline CDR1 SGDLS, CDR2 YYNGEE.

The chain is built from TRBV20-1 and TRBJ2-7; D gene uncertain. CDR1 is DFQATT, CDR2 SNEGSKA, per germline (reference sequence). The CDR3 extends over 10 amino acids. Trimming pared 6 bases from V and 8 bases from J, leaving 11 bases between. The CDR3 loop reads CSASDVQQYF. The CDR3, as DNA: TGCAGTGCCTCAGATGTCCAGCAGTACTTC.

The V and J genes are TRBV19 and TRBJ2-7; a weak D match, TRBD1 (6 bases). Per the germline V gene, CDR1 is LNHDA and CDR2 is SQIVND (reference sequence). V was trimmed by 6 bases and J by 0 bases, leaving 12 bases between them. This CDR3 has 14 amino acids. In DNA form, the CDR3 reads TGTGCCAGTAGCCCAGGGGCTAGCTCCTACGAGCAGTACTTC. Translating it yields CASSPGASSYEQYF.

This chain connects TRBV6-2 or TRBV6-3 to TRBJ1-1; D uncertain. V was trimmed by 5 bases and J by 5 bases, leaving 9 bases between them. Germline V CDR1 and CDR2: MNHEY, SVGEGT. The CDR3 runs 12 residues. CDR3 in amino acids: CASSMWETEAFF. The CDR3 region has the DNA TGTGCCAGCAGTATGTGGGAGACTGAAGCTTTCTTT.

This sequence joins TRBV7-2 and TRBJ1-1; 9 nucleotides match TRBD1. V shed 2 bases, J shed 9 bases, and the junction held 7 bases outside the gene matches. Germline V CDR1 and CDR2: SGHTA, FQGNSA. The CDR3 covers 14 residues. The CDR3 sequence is CASSLTGGAYKAFF. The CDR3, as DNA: TGTGCCAGCAGCTTAACAGGGGGCGCTTATAAAGCTTTCTTT.

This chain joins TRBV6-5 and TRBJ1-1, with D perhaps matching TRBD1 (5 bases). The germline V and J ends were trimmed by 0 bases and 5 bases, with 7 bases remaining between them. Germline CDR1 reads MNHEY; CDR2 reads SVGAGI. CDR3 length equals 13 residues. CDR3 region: CASSYSRGTEAFF. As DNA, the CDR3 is TGTGCCAGCAGTTACTCTAGGGGAACTGAAGCTTTCTTT.

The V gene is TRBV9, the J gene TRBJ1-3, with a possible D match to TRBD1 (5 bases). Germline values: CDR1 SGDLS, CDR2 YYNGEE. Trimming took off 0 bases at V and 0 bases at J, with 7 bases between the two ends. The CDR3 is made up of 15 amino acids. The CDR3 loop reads CASSVGRVSGNTIYF. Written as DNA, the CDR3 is TGTGCCAGCAGCGTAGGCAGGGTCTCTGGAAACACCATATATTTT.

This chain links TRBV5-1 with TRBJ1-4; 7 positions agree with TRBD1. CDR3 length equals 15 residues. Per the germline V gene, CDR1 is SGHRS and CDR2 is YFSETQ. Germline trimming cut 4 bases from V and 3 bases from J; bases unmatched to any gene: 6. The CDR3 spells CASSTGDRSNEKLFF. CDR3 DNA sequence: TGCGCCAGCAGCACCGGGGACAGATCTAATGAAAAACTGTTTTTT.

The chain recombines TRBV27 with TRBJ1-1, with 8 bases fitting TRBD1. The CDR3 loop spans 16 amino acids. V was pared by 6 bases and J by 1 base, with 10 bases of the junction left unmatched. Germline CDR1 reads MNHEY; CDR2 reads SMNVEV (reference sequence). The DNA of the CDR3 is TGTGCCAGCAGCCGGGCCCGGACAGGGACGAACACTGAAGCTTTCTTT. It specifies CASSRARTGTNTEAFF.

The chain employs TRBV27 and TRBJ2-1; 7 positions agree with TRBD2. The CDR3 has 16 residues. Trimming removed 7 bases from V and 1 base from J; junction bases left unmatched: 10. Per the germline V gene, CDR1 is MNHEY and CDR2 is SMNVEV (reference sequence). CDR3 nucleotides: TGTGCCAGCACGGGCGGGGGTGCGATTTCCTACAATGAGCAGTTCTTC. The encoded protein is CASTGGGAISYNEQFF.

This CDR3 reads CASSLGTGGTSNYGYTF. Written as DNA, the CDR3 is TGTGCCAGCAGCTTGGGGACAGGGGGCACATCTAACTATGGCTACACCTTC. The gene calls are TRBV5-6 and TRBJ1-2, with TRBD1 matching 11 bases. Germline CDR1 SGHDT, CDR2 YYEEEE. Trimming cost V 0 bases and J 0 bases; bases outside gene matches: 4. The CDR3 loop spans 17 amino acids. The entire variable domain, with the rest obtained from reference TRBV5-6 and TRBJ1-2, is as follows: DAGVTQSPTHLIKTRGQQVTLRCSPKSGHDTVSWYQQALGQGPQFIFQYYEEEERQRGNFPDRFSGHQFPNYSSELNVNALLLGDSALYLCASSLGTGGTSNYGYTFGSGTRLTVV.

The CDR3 loop is CASRPTSGGTGELFF. CDR3 in DNA: TGTGCCAGCAGGCCGACTAGCGGGGGCACCGGGGAGCTGTTTTTT. The gene calls are TRBV7-2 and TRBJ2-2, with 12 nucleotides matching TRBD2. The CDR3 consists of 15 residues. The V gene's germline CDR1 is SGHTA and CDR2 FQGNSA. V shed 6 bases and J 4 bases; nucleotides not matched to a gene: 3.

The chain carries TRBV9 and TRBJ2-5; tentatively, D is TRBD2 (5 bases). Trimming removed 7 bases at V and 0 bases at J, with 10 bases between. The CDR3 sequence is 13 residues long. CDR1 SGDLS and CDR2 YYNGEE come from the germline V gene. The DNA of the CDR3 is TGTGCCAGCGCGGTCGGGAACCAAGAGACCCAGTACTTC. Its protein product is CASAVGNQETQYF.

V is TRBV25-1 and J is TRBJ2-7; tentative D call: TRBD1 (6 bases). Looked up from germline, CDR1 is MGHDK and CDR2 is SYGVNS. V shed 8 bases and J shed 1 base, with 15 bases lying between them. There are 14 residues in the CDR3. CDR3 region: CASGPTGMSYEQYF. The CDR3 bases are TGTGCCAGCGGACCCACAGGGATGTCCTACGAGCAGTACTTC.

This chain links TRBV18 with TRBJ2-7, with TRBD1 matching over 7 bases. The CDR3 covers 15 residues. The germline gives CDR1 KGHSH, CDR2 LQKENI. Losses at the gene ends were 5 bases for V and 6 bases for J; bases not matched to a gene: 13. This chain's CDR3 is CASSKGPGQTGEQYF. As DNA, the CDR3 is TGTGCCAGCTCAAAGGGGCCGGGACAGACGGGCGAGCAGTACTTC.

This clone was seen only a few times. CDR3 nucleotide sequence: TGTGCCAGCAGGCAGACAGGGAACAATTCACCCCTCCACTTT. Amino acid sequence: CASRQTGNNSPLHF. This chain uses TRBV3-1 (or the pseudogene TRBV3-2) with TRBJ1-6, with 7 nucleotides matching TRBD1. Germline CDR1 and CDR2: LGHDT and YNNKEL (reference sequence). V shed 6 bases, J shed 7 bases, and the junction held 6 bases outside the gene matches. CDR3 length: 14 residues.

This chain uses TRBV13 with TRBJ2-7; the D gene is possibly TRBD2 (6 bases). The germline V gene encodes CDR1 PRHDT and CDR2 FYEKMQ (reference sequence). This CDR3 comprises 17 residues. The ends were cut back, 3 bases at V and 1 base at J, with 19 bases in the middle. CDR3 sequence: CASSFVGGASGSYEQYF. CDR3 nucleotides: TGTGCCAGCAGCTTCGTCGGAGGGGCCAGCGGTTCCTACGAGCAGTACTTC. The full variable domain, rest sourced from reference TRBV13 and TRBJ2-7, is AAGVIQSPRHLIKEKRETATLKCYPIPRHDTVYWYQQGPGQDPQFLISFYEKMQSDKGSIPDRFSAQQFSDYHSELNMSSLELGDSALYFCASSFVGGASGSYEQYFGPGTRLTVT.